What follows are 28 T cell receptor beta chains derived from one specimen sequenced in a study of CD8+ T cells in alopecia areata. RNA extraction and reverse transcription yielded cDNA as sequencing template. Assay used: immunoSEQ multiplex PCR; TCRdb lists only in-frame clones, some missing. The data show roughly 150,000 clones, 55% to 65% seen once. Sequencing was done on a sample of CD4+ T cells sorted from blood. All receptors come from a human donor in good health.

The CDR3 nucleotides read TGTGCCAGCTCACCCCAAGGACAGCTCCAAGAGACCCAGTACTTC. Its protein product is CASSPQGQLQETQYF. The chain uses TRBV18 and TRBJ2-5, with D tentatively TRBD1 (6 bases). The V and J ends lost 3 bases and 1 base respectively, with 12 bases between them. The germline V gene has CDR1 KGHSH and CDR2 LQKENI. This CDR3 has 15 amino acids.

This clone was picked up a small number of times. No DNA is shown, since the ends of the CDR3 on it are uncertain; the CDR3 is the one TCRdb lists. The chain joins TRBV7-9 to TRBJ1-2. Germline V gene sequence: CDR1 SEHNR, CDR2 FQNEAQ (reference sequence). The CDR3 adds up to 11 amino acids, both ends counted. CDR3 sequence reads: CASSLVGSGTF.

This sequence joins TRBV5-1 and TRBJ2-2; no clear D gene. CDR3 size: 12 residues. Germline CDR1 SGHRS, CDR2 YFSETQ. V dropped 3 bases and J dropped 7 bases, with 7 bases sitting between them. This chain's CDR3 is CASSSLIGELFF. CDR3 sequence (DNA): TGCGCCAGCAGCTCATTAATCGGGGAGCTGTTTTTT.

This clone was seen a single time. The CDR3 DNA follows: TGTGCCAGCACTAGCGCCTACAATGAGCAGTTCTTC. Translated: CASTSAYNEQFF. This rearrangement joins TRBV6-1 to TRBJ2-1; D possibly corresponds to TRBD2 (6 bases). The germline gives CDR1 MNHNS, CDR2 SASEGT. V was cut by 7 bases and J by 2 bases, with 6 bases left in between. The CDR3 totals 12 residues.

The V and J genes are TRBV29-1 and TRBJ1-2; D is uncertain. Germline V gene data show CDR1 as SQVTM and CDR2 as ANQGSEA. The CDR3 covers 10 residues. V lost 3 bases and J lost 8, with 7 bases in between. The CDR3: CSVDPEGYTF. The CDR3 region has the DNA TGCAGCGTTGACCCGGAAGGCTACACCTTC.

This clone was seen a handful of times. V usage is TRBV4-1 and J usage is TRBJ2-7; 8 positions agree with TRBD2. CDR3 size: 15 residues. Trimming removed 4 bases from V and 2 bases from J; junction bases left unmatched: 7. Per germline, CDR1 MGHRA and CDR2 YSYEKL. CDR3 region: CASSLVSGTTYEQYF. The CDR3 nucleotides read TGCGCCAGCAGCCTAGTTAGCGGGACTACCTACGAGCAGTACTTC.

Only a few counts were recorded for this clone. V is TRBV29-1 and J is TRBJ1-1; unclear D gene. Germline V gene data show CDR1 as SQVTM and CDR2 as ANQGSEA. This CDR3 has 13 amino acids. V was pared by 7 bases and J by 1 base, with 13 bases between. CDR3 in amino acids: CSAQGRPNTEAFF. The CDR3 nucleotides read TGCAGCGCCCAAGGAAGGCCGAACACTGAAGCTTTCTTT.

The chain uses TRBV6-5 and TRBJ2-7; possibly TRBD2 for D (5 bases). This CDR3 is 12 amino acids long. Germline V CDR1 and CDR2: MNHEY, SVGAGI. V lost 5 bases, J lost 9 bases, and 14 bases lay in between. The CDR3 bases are TGTGCCAGCAGTGATGGGCTAGCCGGGCAGTACTTC. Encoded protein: CASSDGLAGQYF.

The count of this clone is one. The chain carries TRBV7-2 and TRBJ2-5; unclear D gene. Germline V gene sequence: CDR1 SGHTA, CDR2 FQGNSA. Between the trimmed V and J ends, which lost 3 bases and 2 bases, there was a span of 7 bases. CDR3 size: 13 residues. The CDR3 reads CASSFSRQETQYF. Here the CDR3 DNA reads TGTGCCAGCAGCTTTAGCAGACAAGAGACCCAGTACTTC.

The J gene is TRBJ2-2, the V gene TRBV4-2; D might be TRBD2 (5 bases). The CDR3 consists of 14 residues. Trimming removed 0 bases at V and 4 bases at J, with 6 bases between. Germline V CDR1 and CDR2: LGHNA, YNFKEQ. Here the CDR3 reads CASSQDRGTGELFF. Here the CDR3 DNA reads TGTGCCAGCAGCCAAGATCGGGGCACCGGGGAGCTGTTTTTT.

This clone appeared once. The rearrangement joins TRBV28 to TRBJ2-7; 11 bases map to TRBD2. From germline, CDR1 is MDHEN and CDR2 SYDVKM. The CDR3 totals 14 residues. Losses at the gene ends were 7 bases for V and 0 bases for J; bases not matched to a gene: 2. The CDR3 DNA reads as TGTGCCAGCAAACTAGCGGGGGCCTCCTACGAGCAGTACTTC. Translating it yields CASKLAGASYEQYF.

CDR3 sequence (DNA): TGTGCCAGCAGCTTACGCAGGGGATCGAACACCGGGGAGCTGTTTTTT. Its protein product is CASSLRRGSNTGELFF. The V gene is TRBV11-1, the J gene TRBJ2-2, with D perhaps TRBD1 (6 bases). Trimming removed 2 bases from V and 0 bases from J, with 10 bases in between. The CDR3 is 16 residues long. In germline, CDR1 is SGHAT, CDR2 FQDESV (reference sequence).

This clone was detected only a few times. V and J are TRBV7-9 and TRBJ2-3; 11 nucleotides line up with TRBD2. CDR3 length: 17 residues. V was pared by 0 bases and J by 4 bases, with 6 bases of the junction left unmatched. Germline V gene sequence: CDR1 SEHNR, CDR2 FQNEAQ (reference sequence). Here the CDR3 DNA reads TGTGCCAGCAGCTTAGCAACTAGCGGGAGTGGAGCAGATACGCAGTATTTT. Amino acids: CASSLATSGSGADTQYF. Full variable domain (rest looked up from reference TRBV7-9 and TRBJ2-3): DTGVSQNPRHKITKRGQNVTFRCDPISEHNRLYWYRQTLGQGPEFLTYFQNEAQLEKSRLLSDRFSAERPKGSFSTLEIQRTEQGDSAMYLCASSLATSGSGADTQYFGPGTRLTVL.

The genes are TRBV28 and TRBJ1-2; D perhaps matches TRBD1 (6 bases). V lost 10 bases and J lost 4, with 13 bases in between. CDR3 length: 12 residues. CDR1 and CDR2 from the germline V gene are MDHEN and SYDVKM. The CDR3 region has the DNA TGTGCCATGCAGGGGAGTGGCTATGGCTACACCTTC. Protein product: CAMQGSGYGYTF.

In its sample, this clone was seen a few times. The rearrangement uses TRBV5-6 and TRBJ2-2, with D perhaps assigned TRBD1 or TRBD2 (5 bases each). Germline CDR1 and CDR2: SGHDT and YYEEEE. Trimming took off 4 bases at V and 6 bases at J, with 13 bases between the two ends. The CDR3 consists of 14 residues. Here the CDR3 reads CASSGGMGAGELFF. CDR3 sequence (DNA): TGTGCCAGCAGCGGGGGAATGGGGGCCGGGGAGCTGTTTTTT.

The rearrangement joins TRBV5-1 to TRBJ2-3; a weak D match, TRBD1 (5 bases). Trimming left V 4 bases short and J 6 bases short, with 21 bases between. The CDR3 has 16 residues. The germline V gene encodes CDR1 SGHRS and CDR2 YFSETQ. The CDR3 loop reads CASSGRQLLQADTQYF. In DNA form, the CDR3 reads TGCGCCAGCAGCGGACGACAGCTCCTACAGGCGGATACGCAGTATTTT.

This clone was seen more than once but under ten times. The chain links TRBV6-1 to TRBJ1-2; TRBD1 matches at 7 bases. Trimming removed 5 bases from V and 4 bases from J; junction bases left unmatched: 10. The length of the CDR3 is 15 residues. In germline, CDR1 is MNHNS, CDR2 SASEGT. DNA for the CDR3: TGTGCCAGCAGTCTAGAACGACAGGGAGTCTATGGCTACACCTTC. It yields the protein CASSLERQGVYGYTF.

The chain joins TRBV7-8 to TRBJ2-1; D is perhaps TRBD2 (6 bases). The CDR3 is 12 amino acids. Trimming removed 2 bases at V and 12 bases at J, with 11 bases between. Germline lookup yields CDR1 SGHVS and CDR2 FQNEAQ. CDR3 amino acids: CASSLRDSTQFF. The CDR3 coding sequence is TGTGCCAGCAGCTTAAGGGACTCGACGCAGTTCTTC.

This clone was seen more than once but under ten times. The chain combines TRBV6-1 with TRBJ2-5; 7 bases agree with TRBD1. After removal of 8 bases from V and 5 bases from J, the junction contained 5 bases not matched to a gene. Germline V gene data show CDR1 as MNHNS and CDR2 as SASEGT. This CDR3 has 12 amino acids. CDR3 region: CASLGGWETQYF. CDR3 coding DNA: TGTGCCAGCTTAGGGGGCTGGGAGACCCAGTACTTC.

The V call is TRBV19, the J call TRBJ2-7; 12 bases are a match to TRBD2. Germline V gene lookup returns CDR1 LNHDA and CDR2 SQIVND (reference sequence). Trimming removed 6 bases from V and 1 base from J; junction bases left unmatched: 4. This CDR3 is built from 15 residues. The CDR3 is CASRASGRASYEQYF. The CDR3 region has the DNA TGTGCCAGTAGGGCTAGCGGGAGGGCTTCCTACGAGCAGTACTTC.

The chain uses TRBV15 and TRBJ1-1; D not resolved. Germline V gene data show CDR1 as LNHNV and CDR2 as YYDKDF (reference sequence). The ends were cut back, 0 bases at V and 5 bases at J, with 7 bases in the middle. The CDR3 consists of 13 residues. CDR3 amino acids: CATSRERDTEAFF. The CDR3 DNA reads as TGTGCCACCAGCAGAGAGAGGGATACTGAAGCTTTCTTT.

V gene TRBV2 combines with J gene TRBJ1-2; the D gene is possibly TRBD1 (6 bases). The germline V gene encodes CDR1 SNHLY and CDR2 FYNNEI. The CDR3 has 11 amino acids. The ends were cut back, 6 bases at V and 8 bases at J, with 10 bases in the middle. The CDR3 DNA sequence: TGTGCCAGCAGCACAGGGAAAGGCTACACCTTC. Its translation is CASSTGKGYTF.

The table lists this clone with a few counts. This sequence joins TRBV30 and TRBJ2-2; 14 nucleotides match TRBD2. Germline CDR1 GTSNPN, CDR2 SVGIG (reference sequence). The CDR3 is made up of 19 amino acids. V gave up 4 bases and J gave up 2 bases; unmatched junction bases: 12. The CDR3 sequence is CAWIARTSGRTGNTGELFF. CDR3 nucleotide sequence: TGTGCCTGGATTGCAAGGACTAGCGGGAGGACCGGCAACACCGGGGAGCTGTTTTTT. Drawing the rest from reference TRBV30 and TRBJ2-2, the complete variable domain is SQTIHQWPATLVQPVGSPLSLECTVEGTSNPNLYWYRQAAGRGLQLLFYSVGIGQISSEVPQNLSASRPQDRQFILSSKKLLLSDSGFYLCAWIARTSGRTGNTGELFFGEGSRLTVL.

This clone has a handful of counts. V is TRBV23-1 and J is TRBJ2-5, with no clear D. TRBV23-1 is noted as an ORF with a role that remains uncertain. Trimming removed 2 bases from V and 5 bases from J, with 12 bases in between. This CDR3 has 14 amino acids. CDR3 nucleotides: TGCGCCAGCAGTCAAAATACTCCCCACGAGACCCAGTACTTC. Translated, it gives CASSQNTPHETQYF.

This chain's CDR3 is CASSSRQIAFF. The CDR3 region has the DNA TGCGCCAGCAGTTCTCGGCAGATAGCTTTCTTT. The gene calls are TRBV4-1 and TRBJ1-1; D call uncertain. The length of the CDR3 is 11 residues. V was shortened by 6 bases and J by 10 bases, with 12 bases between the two germline ends. Looked up from germline, CDR1 is MGHRA and CDR2 is YSYEKL.

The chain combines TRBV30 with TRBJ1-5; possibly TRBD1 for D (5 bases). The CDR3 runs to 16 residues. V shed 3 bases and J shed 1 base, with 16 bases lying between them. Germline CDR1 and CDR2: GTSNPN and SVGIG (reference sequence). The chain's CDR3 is CAWSRIKGLSNQPQHF. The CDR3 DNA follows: TGTGCCTGGAGCCGAATAAAGGGACTGAGCAATCAGCCCCAGCATTTT.

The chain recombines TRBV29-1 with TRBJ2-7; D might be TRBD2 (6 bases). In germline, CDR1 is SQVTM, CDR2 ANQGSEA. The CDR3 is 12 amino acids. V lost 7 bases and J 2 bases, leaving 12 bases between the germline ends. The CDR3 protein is CSAQEGPYEQYF. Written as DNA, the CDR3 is TGCAGCGCTCAGGAGGGCCCCTACGAGCAGTACTTC.

The CDR3 region is CASSSGAGRANYGYTF. DNA of the CDR3: TGTGCCAGCAGCTCGGGCGCGGGCAGGGCTAACTATGGCTACACCTTC. The J gene is TRBJ1-2, the V gene TRBV7-9; a possible D gene is TRBD1 (5 bases). From germline, CDR1 is SEHNR and CDR2 FQNEAQ (reference sequence). V lost 4 bases to trimming and J lost 0 bases, with 15 bases between them. This CDR3 is built from 16 residues.